This TCR beta chain was captured by sequencing in a study of beta chain features in type 1 diabetes. Investigators reverse transcribed all isolated RNA, so they sequenced expressed TCRB transcripts. Data came from immunoSEQ multiplex PCR; TCRdb stores just in-frame clones and leaves some out. This sample has around 250,000 clones, with roughly 70% found just once. Purity (above 95%) was reached by all sorted populations. Findings of the study overall: At VDJ recombination sites, type 1 diabetes patients had fewer insertions and more deleted nucleotides.

CDR1 is SQVTM and CDR2 is ANQGSEA in the germline V gene. The CDR3 runs to 12 residues. Trimming took 7 bases from V and 6 from J; bases not matched to a gene: 5. The table lists this clone with a few counts. Its antigen is not identified. This receptor was obtained from a man aged 25-45 years in good health. The V call is TRBV29-1, the J call TRBJ2-2; TRBD1 agrees at 7 bases. Sequencing was done on a sample of naive CD4+ T cells from blood. For the CDR3, the DNA is TGCAGCGGTACGACAGGGCCCGGGGAGCTGTTTTTT. It specifies CSGTTGPGELFF.